These T cell receptor beta chains were read from a single sample in a study of memory CD4+ T cells and cytomegalovirus serostatus. Method: immunoSEQ multiplex PCR; TCRdb's copy keeps in-frame clones and lacks some. This sample carries 50,000 to 65,000 clones, over 60% of them seen once, and the ten largest clones take nearly 0.9%. What was sequenced was memory CD4+ T cells from blood. These receptor sequences come from an adult in good health and CMV-seronegative. Both conserved end residues are part of each CDR3. Each record gives: clone size, D gene, J gene, V gene, CDR3 protein, CDR3 DNA. The D gene is left open where the match is weak. A clone size is listed for some rows: how often the clone was seen (once, few, many), or a class if it is expanded.

abundance: NA; d_gene: TRBD1; j_gene: TRBJ1-5; v_gene: TRBV18; CDR3aa: CASSPGQMNSNQPQHF; CDR3nt: TGTGCCAGCTCACCGGGACAGATGAATAGCAATCAGCCCCAGCATTTT
abundance: NA; d_gene: NA; j_gene: TRBJ2-5; v_gene: TRBV4-1; CDR3aa: CASSQVSGMETQYF; CDR3nt: TGCGCCAGCAGCCAAGTATCAGGGATGGAGACCCAGTACTTC
abundance: NA; d_gene: NA; j_gene: TRBJ2-7; v_gene: TRBV2; CDR3aa: CASTPGAGDFYEQYF; CDR3nt: TGTGCCAGCACCCCCGGGGCAGGGGATTTCTACGAGCAGTACTTC
abundance: few; d_gene: NA; j_gene: TRBJ1-2; v_gene: TRBV29-1; CDR3aa: CSVDSGGYTF; CDR3nt: TGCAGCGTTGACTCTGGTGGCTACACCTTC
abundance: NA; d_gene: TRBD2; j_gene: TRBJ2-5; v_gene: TRBV27; CDR3aa: CASSLLGDGGQETQYF; CDR3nt: TGTGCCAGCAGTTTATTGGGGGACGGGGGGCAAGAGACCCAGTACTTC
abundance: NA; d_gene: NA; j_gene: TRBJ2-7; v_gene: TRBV30; CDR3aa: CAWSLSSLRHEQYF; CDR3nt: TGTGCCTGGAGCCTTTCGAGTCTACGCCACGAGCAGTACTTC
abundance: NA; d_gene: NA; j_gene: TRBJ2-2; v_gene: TRBV30; CDR3aa: CAWSLLGNQNTGELFF; CDR3nt: TGTGCCTGGAGTTTACTGGGCAATCAGAACACCGGGGAGCTGTTTTTT
abundance: NA; d_gene: NA; j_gene: TRBJ2-5; v_gene: TRBV7-7; CDR3aa: CASSLDFEGTQYF; CDR3nt: TGTGCTAGCAGCTTAGACTTTGAGGGGACCCAGTACTTC
abundance: NA; d_gene: NA; j_gene: TRBJ1-1; v_gene: TRBV18; CDR3aa: CASSPRTWETEAFF; CDR3nt: TGTGCCAGCTCACCACGGACCTGGGAGACTGAAGCTTTCTTT
abundance: NA; d_gene: NA; j_gene: TRBJ2-1; v_gene: TRBV19; CDR3aa: CASSSRGLNEQFF; CDR3nt: TGTGCCAGTAGTAGTCGGGGGCTGAATGAGCAGTTCTTC
abundance: few; d_gene: NA; j_gene: TRBJ1-2; v_gene: TRBV5-1; CDR3aa: CASRDNNYGYTF; CDR3nt: TGCGCCAGCAGGGACAATAACTATGGCTACACCTTC
abundance: NA; d_gene: TRBD1; j_gene: TRBJ2-4; v_gene: TRBV9; CDR3aa: CASSVGTGGDIQYF; CDR3nt: TGTGCCAGCAGCGTTGGGACAGGGGGGGACATTCAGTACTTC
abundance: once; d_gene: NA; j_gene: TRBJ2-3; v_gene: TRBV5-1; CDR3aa: CASSPPFGTDTQYF; CDR3nt: TGCGCCAGCAGCCCGCCCTTCGGGACAGATACGCAGTATTTT
abundance: once; d_gene: NA; j_gene: TRBJ1-1; v_gene: TRBV6-5; CDR3aa: CASTRVPTEREAFF; CDR3nt: TGTGCCAGCACCAGGGTTCCTACAGAGAGAGAAGCTTTCTTT
abundance: NA; d_gene: TRBD2; j_gene: TRBJ2-5; v_gene: TRBV28; CDR3aa: CASSPGLAGGQETQYF; CDR3nt: TGTGCCAGCAGCCCGGGACTAGCGGGAGGGCAAGAGACCCAGTACTTC
abundance: NA; d_gene: NA; j_gene: TRBJ2-7; v_gene: TRBV15; CDR3aa: CATSREGEVNEQYF; CDR3nt: TGTGCCACCAGCAGAGAAGGTGAGGTAAACGAGCAGTACTTC
abundance: NA; d_gene: NA; j_gene: TRBJ1-3; v_gene: TRBV4-3; CDR3aa: CASSQEVAGSSGNTIYF; CDR3nt: TGCGCCAGCAGCCAAGAGGTGGCTGGAAGCTCTGGAAACACCATATATTTT
abundance: NA; d_gene: NA; j_gene: TRBJ2-1; v_gene: TRBV30; CDR3aa: CAWSVLSGNEQFF; CDR3nt: TGTGCCTGGAGTGTACTGAGCGGGAATGAGCAGTTCTTC
abundance: NA; d_gene: TRBD1; j_gene: TRBJ2-7; v_gene: TRBV25-1; CDR3aa: CASRNRDSSYEQYF; CDR3nt: TGTGCCAGCAGAAACCGGGACAGCTCCTACGAGCAGTACTTC
abundance: NA; d_gene: NA; j_gene: TRBJ2-7; v_gene: TRBV18; CDR3aa: CASSPVSGPYEQYF; CDR3nt: TGTGCCAGCTCACCGGTTAGCGGCCCCTACGAGCAGTACTTC
abundance: NA; d_gene: NA; j_gene: TRBJ1-4; v_gene: TRBV16; CDR3aa: CASSQSPGANEKLFF; CDR3nt: TGTGCCAGCAGCCAATCCCCGGGGGCTAATGAAAAACTGTTTTTT
abundance: once; d_gene: NA; j_gene: TRBJ1-3; v_gene: TRBV5-6; CDR3aa: CASSPEDSGNTIYF; CDR3nt: TGTGCCAGCAGCCCCGAGGACTCTGGAAACACCATATATTTT
abundance: NA; d_gene: TRBD2; j_gene: TRBJ2-2; v_gene: TRBV5-1; CDR3aa: CASSTTSGGAQTGELFF; CDR3nt: TGCGCCAGCAGCACGACTAGCGGGGGGGCGCAGACCGGGGAGCTGTTTTTT
abundance: NA; d_gene: TRBD2; j_gene: TRBJ2-3; v_gene: TRBV27; CDR3aa: CASSPGAGGYTDTQYF; CDR3nt: TGTGCCAGCAGTCCAGGAGCGGGGGGCTACACAGATACGCAGTATTTT
abundance: once; d_gene: NA; j_gene: TRBJ1-5; v_gene: TRBV19; CDR3aa: CASSIERGRAHNQPQHF; CDR3nt: TGTGCCAGTAGTATAGAGAGAGGGAGGGCCCACAATCAGCCCCAGCATTTT
abundance: NA; d_gene: NA; j_gene: TRBJ1-1; v_gene: TRBV27; CDR3aa: CASSHGSGLRGTEAFF; CDR3nt: TGTGCCAGCAGTCACGGTTCGGGGCTACGGGGCACTGAAGCTTTCTTT
abundance: NA; d_gene: NA; j_gene: TRBJ2-3; v_gene: TRBV5-1; CDR3aa: CASSLAQSTDTQYF; CDR3nt: TGCGCCAGCAGCTTGGCGCAGAGCACAGATACGCAGTATTTT
abundance: NA; d_gene: NA; j_gene: TRBJ1-4; v_gene: TRBV7-3; CDR3aa: CASSPRGGSEEKLFF; CDR3nt: TGTGCCAGCAGCCCCCGGGGGGGATCCGAGGAAAAACTGTTTTTT
abundance: few; d_gene: NA; j_gene: TRBJ2-5; v_gene: TRBV29-1; CDR3aa: CSVDRGMGETQYF; CDR3nt: TGCAGCGTTGATAGGGGGATGGGGGAGACCCAGTACTTC
abundance: many; d_gene: NA; j_gene: TRBJ1-6; v_gene: TRBV5-1; CDR3aa: CASSLETVGSPLHF; CDR3nt: TGCGCCAGCAGCTTGGAAACGGTCGGCTCACCCCTCCACTTT
abundance: NA; d_gene: NA; j_gene: TRBJ2-7; v_gene: TRBV20-1; CDR3aa: CSATDYEQYF; CDR3nt: TGCAGTGCTACCGACTACGAGCAGTACTTC
abundance: NA; d_gene: TRBD2; j_gene: TRBJ2-1; v_gene: TRBV5-1; CDR3aa: CASSQTSGGASYNEQFF; CDR3nt: TGCGCCAGCAGTCAGACTAGCGGGGGGGCCTCCTACAATGAGCAGTTCTTC
abundance: NA; d_gene: NA; j_gene: TRBJ1-1; v_gene: TRBV15; CDR3aa: CATSRDRVGGTEAFF; CDR3nt: TGTGCCACCAGCAGAGATCGGGTTGGGGGGACTGAAGCTTTCTTT
abundance: NA; d_gene: NA; j_gene: TRBJ1-1; v_gene: TRBV4-2; CDR3aa: CASSQGMGHGDTEAFF; CDR3nt: TGTGCCAGCAGCCAAGGAATGGGACATGGGGACACTGAAGCTTTCTTT
abundance: NA; d_gene: NA; j_gene: TRBJ1-2; v_gene: TRBV7-9; CDR3aa: CASVTEQRRRLGYTF; CDR3nt: TGTGCCAGCGTAACAGAACAGCGAAGGCGGTTGGGCTACACCTTC
abundance: few; d_gene: TRBD1; j_gene: TRBJ1-4; v_gene: TRBV7-8; CDR3aa: CASSPTDRGVEKLFF; CDR3nt: TGTGCCAGCAGCCCCACGGACAGGGGCGTGGAAAAACTGTTTTTT
abundance: NA; d_gene: NA; j_gene: TRBJ2-3; v_gene: TRBV5-1; CDR3aa: CASSSRTDRTDTQYF; CDR3nt: TGCGCCAGCAGCTCCCGAACTGACCGCACAGATACGCAGTATTTT